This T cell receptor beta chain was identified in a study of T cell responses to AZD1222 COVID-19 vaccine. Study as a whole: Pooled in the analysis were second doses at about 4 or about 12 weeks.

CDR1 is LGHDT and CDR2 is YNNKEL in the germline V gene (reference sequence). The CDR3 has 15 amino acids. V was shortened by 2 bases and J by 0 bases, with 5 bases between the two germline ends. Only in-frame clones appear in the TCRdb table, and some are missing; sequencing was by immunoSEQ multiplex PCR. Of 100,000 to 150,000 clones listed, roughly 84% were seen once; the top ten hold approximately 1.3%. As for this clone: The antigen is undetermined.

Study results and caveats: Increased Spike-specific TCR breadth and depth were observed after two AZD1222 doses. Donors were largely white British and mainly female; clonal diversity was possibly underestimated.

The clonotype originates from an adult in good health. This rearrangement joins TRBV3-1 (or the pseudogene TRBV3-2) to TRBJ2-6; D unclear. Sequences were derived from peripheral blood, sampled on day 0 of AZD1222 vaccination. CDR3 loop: CASSQKNSGANVLTF. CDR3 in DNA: TGTGCCAGCAGCCAAAAGAACTCTGGGGCCAACGTCCTGACTTTC.